The clone carrying this T cell receptor (beta chain) occurred a few times. The authors ran a second PCR of about 6 to 12 cycles using a sample-barcoded 5' primer and a J-beta primer mix. TCRdb reprocessed the 5' RACE reads via MiXCR and lists one record per CDR3 protein. The table records 1.5 million to 2 million distinct CDR3 sequences, about 49% of them present only once. This sample was included in a study of blood T cells in healthy people across ages. Trimming stripped 1 base from V and 4 bases from J, with 16 bases between. The CDR3 has 16 residues. The V gene's germline CDR1 is LGHNA and CDR2 YSLEER.

The chain uses TRBV4-3 and TRBJ1-2; no clear D gene. The sample taken for sequencing was blood. The origin of this receptor is a middle-aged woman in good health. The CDR3 DNA reads TGCGCCAGCAGCCAAGGCCTGGGCGGGATAGGCTATGGCTACACCTTC. It specifies CASSQGLGGIGYGYTF.